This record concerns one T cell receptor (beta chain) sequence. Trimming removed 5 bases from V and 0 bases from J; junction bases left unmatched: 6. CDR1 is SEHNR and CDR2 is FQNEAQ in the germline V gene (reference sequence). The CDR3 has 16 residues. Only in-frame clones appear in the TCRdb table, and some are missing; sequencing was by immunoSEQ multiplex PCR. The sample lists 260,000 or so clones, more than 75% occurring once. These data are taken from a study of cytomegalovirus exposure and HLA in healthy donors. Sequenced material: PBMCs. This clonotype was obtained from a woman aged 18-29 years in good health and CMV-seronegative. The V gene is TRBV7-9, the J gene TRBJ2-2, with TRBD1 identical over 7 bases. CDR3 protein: CASSRDRPANTGELFF. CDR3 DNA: TGTGCCAGCAGCCGGGACAGACCCGCGAACACCGGGGAGCTGTTTTTT. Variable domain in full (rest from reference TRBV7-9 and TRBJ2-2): DTGVSQNPRHKITKRGQNVTFRCDPISEHNRLYWYRQTLGQGPEFLTYFQNEAQLEKSRLLSDRFSAERPKGSFSTLEIQRTEQGDSAMYLCASSRDRPANTGELFFGEGSRLTVL.